This T cell receptor (beta chain) was observed in a study of response to subunit inactivated influenza vaccine. Trimming at V came to 6 bases and at J to 4 bases, leaving 5 bases not matched to a gene. The CDR3 consists of 15 residues. Points from the study as a whole: With each seasonal influenza vaccination, the authors suggested, few new T cells are recruited.

This clonotype has a count of ten or more. Antigen unknown. Via MiXCR, TCRdb re-called the RT-PCR reads, giving one row per CDR3 protein. The repertoire includes about 700,000 distinct CDR3 sequences, over 11% of them detected once, and around 7.3% sits in the top ten. This TCR was recovered from a middle-aged man who received an inactivated influenza vaccine. The chain is built from TRBV12-3 or TRBV12-4 and TRBJ2-1; 11 bases align to TRBD2. The sample here was PBMCs from blood, taken approximately 15 days before vaccination. CDR3 amino acids: CASRRGTSGYNEQFF. The CDR3 DNA follows: TGTGCCAGCAGAAGGGGGACTAGCGGTTACAATGAGCAGTTCTTC.